One and the same sample provided the 5 T cell receptor beta chains below, sequenced in a study of blood T cell repertoires in COVID-19. Using immunoSEQ multiplex PCR, the repertoire was profiled, and TCRdb retains in-frame clones only, with some absent. The repertoire consists of approximately 310,000 clones, with approximately 85% occurring once and the leading ten covering 2.2%. Source material: PBMCs or T cells enriched from blood (not recorded which). The source is a man aged 30 to 39 who had recovered from COVID-19.

DNA for the CDR3: TGCGCCAGCAGCTTGGAAGGGCGGGGTAACGAAAAACTGTTTTTT. This gives the protein CASSLEGRGNEKLFF. This rearrangement joins TRBV5-1 to TRBJ1-4; D gene unclear. Germline CDR1 reads SGHRS; CDR2 reads YFSETQ. Trimming left V 0 bases short and J 8 bases short, with 14 bases between. The CDR3 runs to 15 residues.

The chain combines TRBV11-2 with TRBJ1-3, with unresolved D. This CDR3 is built from 15 residues. Germline V gene sequence: CDR1 SGHAT, CDR2 FQNNGV. V dropped 2 bases and J dropped 3 bases, with 11 bases sitting between them. The CDR3 region has the DNA TGTGCCAGCAGCTTATATTTCGGGGATGGAAACACCATATATTTT. Protein sequence: CASSLYFGDGNTIYF. The complete variable domain, with remaining parts taken from reference TRBV11-2 and TRBJ1-3, reads EAGVAQSPRYKIIEKRQSVAFWCNPISGHATLYWYQQILGQGPKLLIQFQNNGVVDDSQLPKDRFSAERLKGVDSTLKIQPAKLEDSAVYLCASSLYFGDGNTIYFGEGSWLTVV.

This chain links TRBV10-1 with TRBJ1-1, with D possibly TRBD1 on 6 matching bases. Deletions cut 2 bases from V and 1 base from J, with 11 bases between. The CDR3 loop spans 15 amino acids. Germline V CDR1 and CDR2: WNHNN, SYGVQD (reference sequence). The CDR3 here is CASSETPGQNTEAFF. The DNA of the CDR3 is TGCGCCAGCAGTGAGACACCGGGACAGAACACTGAAGCTTTCTTT.

This clone appeared a single time. V and J are TRBV19 and TRBJ2-3; D call uncertain. CDR3 size: 12 residues. V gave up 5 bases and J gave up 6 bases, with 9 bases separating them. From germline, CDR1 is LNHDA and CDR2 SQIVND (reference sequence). This CDR3 is CASSVGLDTQYF. DNA for the CDR3: TGTGCCAGTAGTGTCGGGTTGGATACGCAGTATTTT.

This rearrangement joins TRBV7-9 to TRBJ2-7; 9 nucleotides align to TRBD2. Germline loops: CDR1 SEHNR, CDR2 FQNEAQ (reference sequence). The ends lost 5 bases at V and 2 bases at J; junction bases unmatched: 7. This CDR3 is 15 amino acids long. The CDR3 sequence is CASSPGSGGTYEQYF. As DNA, the CDR3 is TGTGCCAGCAGCCCGGGTAGCGGGGGAACCTACGAGCAGTACTTC.